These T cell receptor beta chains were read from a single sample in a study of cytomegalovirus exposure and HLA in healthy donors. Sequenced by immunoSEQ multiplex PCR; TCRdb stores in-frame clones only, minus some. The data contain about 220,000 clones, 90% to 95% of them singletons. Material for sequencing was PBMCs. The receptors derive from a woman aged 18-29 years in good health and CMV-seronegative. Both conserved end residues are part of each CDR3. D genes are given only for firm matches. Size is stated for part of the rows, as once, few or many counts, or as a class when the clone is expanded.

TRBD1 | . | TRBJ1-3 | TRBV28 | CASSLGTGLNTIYF | TGTGCCAGCAGTTTGGGGACAGGCCTAAACACCATATATTTT
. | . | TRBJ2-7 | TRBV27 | CASSYFDRHYEQYF | TGTGCCAGCAGTTACTTCGACAGACACTACGAGCAGTACTTC
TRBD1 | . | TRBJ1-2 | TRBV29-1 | CSVRQGADYGYTF | TGCAGCGTCAGACAGGGGGCGGACTATGGCTACACCTTC
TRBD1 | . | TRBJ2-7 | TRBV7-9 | CASSLGTGHEQYF | TGTGCCAGCAGCTTAGGGACAGGGCACGAGCAGTACTTC
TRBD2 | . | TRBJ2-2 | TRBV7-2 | CASSPLLATNTGELFF | TGTGCCAGCAGCCCTCTACTAGCGACGAACACCGGGGAGCTGTTTTTT
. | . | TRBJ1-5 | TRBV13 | CASSLGQPNQPQHF | TGTGCCAGCAGCTTAGGACAACCAAATCAGCCCCAGCATTTT
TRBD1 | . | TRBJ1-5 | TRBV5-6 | CASSSLNRTGGNQPQHF | TGTGCCAGCAGCTCACTAAACAGGACAGGGGGAAATCAGCCCCAGCATTTT
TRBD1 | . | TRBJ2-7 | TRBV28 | CASRGQGFEFSYEQYF | TGTGCCAGCCGCGGACAGGGGTTCGAATTCTCCTACGAGCAGTACTTC
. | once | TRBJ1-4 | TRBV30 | CAWSFKGGEKLFF | TGTGCCTGGAGTTTCAAAGGGGGTGAAAAACTGTTTTTT
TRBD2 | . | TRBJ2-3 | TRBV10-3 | CAIELLAGEDTQYF | TGTGCCATCGAGCTCCTAGCGGGAGAAGATACGCAGTATTTT
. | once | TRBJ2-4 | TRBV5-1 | CASSPGRRNIQYF | TGCGCCAGCAGCCCCGGGAGAAGGAACATTCAGTACTTC
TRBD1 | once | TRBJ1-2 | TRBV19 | CASRGQMTNYGYTF | TGTGCCAGTAGGGGACAGATGACGAACTATGGCTACACCTTC
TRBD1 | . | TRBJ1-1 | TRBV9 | CASSPRPQGARGTEAFF | TGTGCCAGCAGCCCACGACCCCAGGGGGCAAGGGGCACTGAAGCTTTCTTT
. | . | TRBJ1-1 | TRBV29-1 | CSVEARDKKLGFHTEAFF | TGCAGCGTTGAAGCCCGGGACAAAAAACTTGGGTTTCACACTGAAGCTTTCTTT
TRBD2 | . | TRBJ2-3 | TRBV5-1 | CASSLISGGGTDTQYF | TGCGCCAGCAGCTTAATTAGCGGGGGGGGCACAGATACGCAGTATTTT
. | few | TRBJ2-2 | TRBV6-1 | CASTRTENTGELFF | TGTGCCAGCACCCGGACAGAGAACACCGGGGAGCTGTTTTTT
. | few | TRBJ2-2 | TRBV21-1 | CASHTGGYHGELFF | TGTGCCAGCCATACAGGGGGTTACCACGGGGAGCTGTTTTTT
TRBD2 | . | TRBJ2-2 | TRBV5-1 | CASSPPLAGGRTGELFF | TGCGCCAGCAGCCCCCCCCTAGCGGGAGGTCGGACCGGGGAGCTGTTTTTT
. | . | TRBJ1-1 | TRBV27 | CASSLSRGQTTEAFF | TGTGCCAGCAGTTTATCTAGGGGACAAACCACTGAAGCTTTCTTT
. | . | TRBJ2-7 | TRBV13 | CASSLGQPLRRQYF | TGTGCCAGCAGCTTAGGCCAACCGCTACGTCGGCAGTACTTC
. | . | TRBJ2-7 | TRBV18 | CASSPPPGSEQYF | TGTGCCAGCTCACCACCCCCCGGGTCCGAGCAGTACTTC
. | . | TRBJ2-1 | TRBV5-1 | CASGLAVPGNEQFF | TGCGCCAGCGGATTAGCGGTTCCCGGGAATGAGCAGTTCTTC
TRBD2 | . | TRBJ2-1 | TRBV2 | CASSLTGTPKPAGGSYNEQFF | TGTGCCAGCAGCCTTACCGGGACTCCCAAGCCAGCGGGAGGGTCCTACAATGAGCAGTTCTTC
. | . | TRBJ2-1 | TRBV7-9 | CARGPAEQSYNEQFF | TGTGCCAGGGGCCCAGCGGAGCAATCCTACAATGAGCAGTTCTTC
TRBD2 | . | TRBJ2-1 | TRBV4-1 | CASSRGLAEPLYNEQFF | TGCGCCAGCAGCCGAGGACTAGCTGAACCATTATACAATGAGCAGTTCTTC
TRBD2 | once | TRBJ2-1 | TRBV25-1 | CASCLNGGGAYNEQFF | TGTGCCAGCTGTCTCAATGGCGGGGGAGCTTACAATGAGCAGTTCTTC
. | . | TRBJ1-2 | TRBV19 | CASSGFDNYGYTF | TGTGCCAGTTCAGGGTTTGATAACTATGGCTACACCTTC
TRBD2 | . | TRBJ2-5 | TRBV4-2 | CASSPGLAANQETQYF | TGTGCCAGCAGCCCTGGACTAGCGGCTAACCAAGAGACCCAGTACTTC
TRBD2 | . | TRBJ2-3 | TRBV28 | CATQPGLAGVASDTQYF | TGTGCCACCCAACCGGGACTAGCGGGAGTAGCGTCAGATACGCAGTATTTT
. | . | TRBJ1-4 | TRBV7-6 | CASSPLGEKLFF | TGTGCCAGCAGCCCCCTCGGTGAAAAACTGTTTTTT
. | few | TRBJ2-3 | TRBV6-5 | CASRSTGTDTQYF | TGTGCCAGCAGATCCACAGGGACAGATACGCAGTATTTT
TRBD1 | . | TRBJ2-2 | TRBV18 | CASSPPRGRGELFF | TGTGCCAGCTCACCACCTAGGGGGCGCGGGGAGCTGTTTTTT
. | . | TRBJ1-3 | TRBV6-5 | CASSPRSPSGNTIYF | TGTGCCAGCAGCCCCCGTAGTCCCTCTGGAAACACCATATATTTT
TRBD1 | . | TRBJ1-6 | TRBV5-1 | CASSHGQGNSPLHF | TGCGCCAGCAGTCATGGACAGGGGAATTCACCCCTCCACTTT
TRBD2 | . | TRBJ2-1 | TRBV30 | CAWRLDSGSYNEQFF | TGTGCCTGGAGATTAGATAGCGGGTCATACAATGAGCAGTTCTTC
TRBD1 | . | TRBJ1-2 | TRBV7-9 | CASSLYVQGASGYTF | TGTGCCAGCAGCTTATACGTCCAGGGGGCGAGCGGCTACACCTTC
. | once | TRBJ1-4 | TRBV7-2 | CASSSDSGVSNEKLFF | TGTGCCAGCAGCTCTGATAGCGGGGTTTCTAATGAAAAACTGTTTTTT
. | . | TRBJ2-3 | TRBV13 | CASSGDSPDTQYF | TGTGCCAGCAGCGGAGACAGTCCAGATACGCAGTATTTT
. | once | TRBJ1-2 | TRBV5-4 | CASSLSRGYRGYTF | TGTGCCAGCAGCTTAAGTCGAGGGTATCGTGGCTACACCTTC
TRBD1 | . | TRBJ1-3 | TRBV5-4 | CASSFQGAAGNTIYF | TGTGCCAGCAGCTTTCAGGGGGCTGCTGGAAACACCATATATTTT
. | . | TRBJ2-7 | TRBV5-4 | CASSLQGQLYEQYF | TGTGCCAGCAGCTTGCAGGGCCAATTATACGAGCAGTACTTC
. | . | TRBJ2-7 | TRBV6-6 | CASSYPGGLTYEQYF | TGTGCCAGCAGTTACCCCGGGGGGCTCACCTACGAGCAGTACTTC
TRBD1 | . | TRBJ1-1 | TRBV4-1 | CASSQGQGMAFF | TGCGCCAGCAGCCAAGGACAGGGAATGGCTTTCTTT
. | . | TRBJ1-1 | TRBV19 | CASRETWTAPEAFF | TGTGCCAGTAGAGAAACTTGGACAGCCCCTGAAGCTTTCTTT
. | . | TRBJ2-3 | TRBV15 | CAGGGGSTDTQYF | TGTGCAGGGGGCGGAGGGAGCACAGATACGCAGTATTTT
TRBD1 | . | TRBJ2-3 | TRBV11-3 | CASSWDSSADTQYF | TGTGCCAGCAGCTGGGACAGTTCCGCAGATACGCAGTATTTT
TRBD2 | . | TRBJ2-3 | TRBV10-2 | CASSAPLAGVGADTQYF | TGCGCCAGCAGTGCCCCTCTAGCGGGAGTCGGGGCAGATACGCAGTATTTT
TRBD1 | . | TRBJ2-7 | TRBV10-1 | CASSGPGQGAYEQYF | TGCGCCAGCAGCGGTCCGGGACAGGGGGCCTACGAGCAGTACTTC
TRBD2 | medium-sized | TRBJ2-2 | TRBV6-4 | CASSGLAGASTGELFF | TGTGCCAGCAGTGGACTAGCGGGAGCTTCCACCGGGGAGCTGTTTTTT
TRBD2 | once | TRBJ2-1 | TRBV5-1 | CASSSTSNTYNEQFF | TGCGCCAGCAGCTCGACTAGCAACACCTACAATGAGCAGTTCTTC
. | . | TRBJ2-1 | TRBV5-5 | CASSLEAGSGYEQFF | TGTGCCAGCAGCTTGGAAGCGGGTTCTGGGTATGAGCAGTTCTTC
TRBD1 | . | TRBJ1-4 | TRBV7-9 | CASSHKARGLEKLFF | TGTGCCAGCAGCCATAAGGCCAGGGGGCTGGAAAAACTGTTTTTT
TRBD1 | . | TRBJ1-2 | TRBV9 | CASSAIDRVYGYTF | TGTGCCAGCAGCGCAATCGACAGGGTTTATGGCTACACCTTC
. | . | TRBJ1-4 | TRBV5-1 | CASSLDGGATNEKLFF | TGCGCCAGCAGCTTGGACGGGGGAGCAACTAATGAAAAACTGTTTTTT
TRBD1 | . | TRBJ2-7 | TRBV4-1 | CASSQGRDSQHEQYF | TGCGCCAGCAGCCAAGGCCGGGACAGTCAACACGAGCAGTACTTC